Only a few counts were recorded for the clone carrying this TCR beta chain. Its antigen remains unidentified. Each TCR beta cDNA library carried unique molecular identifiers. Using its own MiXCR run on the PCR reads, TCRdb lists one record per CDR3 protein. The sample contains some 370,000 distinct CDR3 sequences, roughly 36% of which appear only once. The CDR3 runs to 13 residues. In germline, CDR1 is SQVTM, CDR2 ANQGSEA. The germline V and J ends were trimmed by 3 bases and 4 bases, with 12 bases remaining between them. These data come from a study of post-analysis software for immune sequencing data. Study findings and constraints: F measure showed strong co-clustering of same-batch samples. Roughly 5 TRBV segments (TRBV5-6, TRBV5-1 and TRBV20-1 among them) occurred more frequently in patients than in controls.

Sequencing was carried out using blood. The chain is built from TRBV29-1 and TRBJ2-5; D might be TRBD1 or TRBD2, each matching 6 bases. The TCR was taken from a girl aged 5 to 17 with multiple sclerosis. The CDR3 here is CSVERGVGETQYF. CDR3 in DNA: TGCAGCGTTGAGAGGGGGGTAGGAGAGACCCAGTACTTC.